Shown below are 24 T cell receptor beta chains from a single sample sequenced in a study of blood T cell repertoires in COVID-19. Method: immunoSEQ multiplex PCR; TCRdb's copy keeps in-frame clones and lacks some. The repertoire has around 130,000 clones, around 85% of them found once; the top ten carry 3.5% to 5%. The sample comprised peripheral blood. Every receptor here comes from a human donor in a cohort sampled during active COVID-19.

Relative to its sample, this clone is medium-sized (0.01 to 0.1%). V is TRBV7-2 and J is TRBJ1-5, with TRBD1 identical over 7 bases. Germline assignment: CDR1 SGHTA and CDR2 FQGNSA. CDR3 length: 16 residues. J lost 3 bases, V lost 4 bases, and 9 bases had no gene match. CDR3 sequence: CASSSQGVGNNQPQHF. Here the CDR3 DNA reads TGTGCCAGCAGCTCCCAGGGGGTAGGGAACAATCAGCCCCAGCATTTT.

DNA for the CDR3: TGCGCCAGCGGCCGGGACTCCACAGATACGCAGTATTTT. Translated, it gives CASGRDSTDTQYF. The V call is TRBV5-1, the J call TRBJ2-3, with a weak D call TRBD2 (6 bases). Trimming shortened V by 7 bases and J by 2 bases, and 11 bases separated the two germline ends. This CDR3 region has 13 residues. CDR1 and CDR2 from the germline V gene are SGHRS and YFSETQ. The full variable domain, rest sourced from reference TRBV5-1 and TRBJ2-3, is KAGVTQTPRYLIKTRGQQVTLSCSPISGHRSVSWYQQTPGQGLQFLFEYFSETQRNKGNFPGRFSGRQFSNSRSEMNVSTLELGDSALYLCASGRDSTDTQYFGPGTRLTVL.

This clone was seen just once. The chain recombines TRBV3-1 (or the pseudogene TRBV3-2) with TRBJ2-7; maybe TRBD2 (5 bases). V dropped 3 bases and J dropped 3 bases, with 9 bases sitting between them. CDR1 is LGHDT, CDR2 YNNKEL, per germline (reference sequence). The CDR3 is 13 residues long. The CDR3 here is CASSHETNYEQYF. The CDR3 DNA reads as TGTGCCAGCAGCCACGAGACTAACTACGAGCAGTACTTC.

The chain couples TRBV5-5 to TRBJ2-1; 8 bases align to TRBD2. J was trimmed by 4 bases and V by 0 bases; bases with no gene match: 6. The length of the CDR3 is 16 residues. Germline assignment: CDR1 SGHKS and CDR2 YYEKEE (reference sequence). The CDR3 protein is CASSLAVPSGYNEQFF. CDR3 DNA sequence: TGTGCCAGCAGCTTGGCAGTTCCTAGCGGGTACAATGAGCAGTTCTTC.

A single count supports this clone. V gene TRBV5-1 combines with J gene TRBJ1-2; possibly TRBD1 for D (5 bases). The V gene's germline CDR1 is SGHRS and CDR2 YFSETQ. Trimming cost V 0 bases and J 4 bases, with 13 bases left between them. The CDR3 consists of 15 residues. CDR3 nucleotides: TGCGCCAGCAGCTTGGATTTAGGGGCCTCCTATGGCTACACCTTC. Its translation is CASSLDLGASYGYTF.

The chain uses TRBV6-5 and TRBJ1-2, with TRBD1 matching 8 bases. The length of the CDR3 is 15 residues. The V segment lost 0 bases and the J segment 6 bases; nucleotides outside the gene matches: 6. CDR1 and CDR2 (germline): MNHEY, SVGAGI. CDR3 sequence reads: CASSYSWTGRNGYTF. DNA of the CDR3: TGTGCCAGCAGTTACTCGTGGACAGGGAGGAATGGCTACACCTTC.

The V gene is TRBV18, the J gene TRBJ2-7; TRBD1 matches at 9 bases. Germline V gives CDR1 KGHSH, CDR2 LQKENI. The CDR3 contains 14 residues. The V segment lost 6 bases and the J segment 5 bases; nucleotides outside the gene matches: 8. The CDR3 coding sequence is TGTGCCAGCTCCTGGACAGGGGATGTCGACGAGCAGTACTTC. Encoded protein: CASSWTGDVDEQYF.

This clone has only one observation. The V and J genes are TRBV9 and TRBJ2-5, with TRBD2 matching 7 bases. Germline lookup yields CDR1 SGDLS and CDR2 YYNGEE. V shed 0 bases, J shed 5 bases, and the junction held 4 bases outside the gene matches. This CDR3 comprises 14 residues. The CDR3 reads CASSVGSGTETQYF. The CDR3 nucleotides read TGTGCCAGCAGCGTAGGGAGCGGGACGGAGACCCAGTACTTC.

Here the CDR3 reads CASSFSDYQETQYF. The CDR3 coding sequence is TGTGCCAGCAGCTTCAGTGACTACCAAGAGACCCAGTACTTC. The chain couples TRBV11-2 to TRBJ2-5; D is uncertain. The CDR3 totals 14 residues. CDR1 and CDR2 from the germline V gene are SGHAT and FQNNGV. Trimming took 3 bases from V and 0 from J, leaving 8 bases between them. The variable domain in full, completed from reference TRBV11-2 and TRBJ2-5, reads EAGVAQSPRYKIIEKRQSVAFWCNPISGHATLYWYQQILGQGPKLLIQFQNNGVVDDSQLPKDRFSAERLKGVDSTLKIQPAKLEDSAVYLCASSFSDYQETQYFGPGTRLLVL.

This clone appeared a few times. V gene TRBV10-3 combines with J gene TRBJ2-7, with a possible D match to TRBD1 (6 bases). This CDR3 has 16 amino acids. V lost 7 bases and J 2 bases, leaving 21 bases between the germline ends. Germline CDR1 is ENHRY and CDR2 is SYGVKD. CDR3 bases: TGTGCCATCACCGGAAGGGGACACCCTTGGGCCTACGAGCAGTACGTC. Translating it yields CAITGRGHPWAYEQYV.

The J gene is TRBJ2-3, the V gene TRBV13; a weak D match, TRBD2 (6 bases). The ends were cut back, 1 base at V and 4 bases at J, with 9 bases in the middle. This CDR3 contains 14 residues. The germline V gene has CDR1 PRHDT and CDR2 FYEKMQ (reference sequence). This CDR3 is CASSLASGADTQYF. The CDR3 DNA follows: TGTGCCAGCAGCTTAGCATCGGGGGCAGATACGCAGTATTTT.

The chain carries TRBV5-5 and TRBJ2-7; 7 nucleotides align to TRBD1. CDR3 size: 16 residues. The germline CDR1 and CDR2 sequences are SGHKS and YYEKEE (reference sequence). The V gene end was trimmed by 4 bases and the J gene end by 0 bases; junction bases not matched to a gene: 10. As DNA, the CDR3 is TGTGCCAGCAGCCAGCCGGACAGGACTTACTCCTACGAGCAGTACTTC. Translation: CASSQPDRTYSYEQYF.

V usage is TRBV5-4 and J usage is TRBJ2-1, with D perhaps matching TRBD1 (6 bases). Germline V gives CDR1 SGHNT, CDR2 YYREEE (reference sequence). The CDR3 contains 13 residues. The V end was cut by 3 bases, the J end by 8 bases, with 12 bases between. The CDR3, as DNA: TGTGCCAGCAGCTGGGGACATGCCGATGAGCAGTTCTTC. It is translated as CASSWGHADEQFF.

The V and J genes are TRBV7-3 and TRBJ2-5; 8 nucleotides align to TRBD2. Per the germline V gene, CDR1 is SGHTA and CDR2 is FQGTGA. The CDR3 is 14 residues long. V shed 3 bases, J shed 2 bases, and the junction held 2 bases outside the gene matches. The DNA for the CDR3 is TGTGCCAGCAGCTTGACGGGGGGGCAAGAGACCCAGTACTTC. Translating gives CASSLTGGQETQYF.

V is TRBV4-3 and J is TRBJ2-1, with TRBD2 identical over 11 bases. J was trimmed by 7 bases and V by 4 bases; bases with no gene match: 12. Germline loops: CDR1 LGHNA, CDR2 YSLEER. This CDR3 is built from 17 residues. CDR3 nucleotides: TGCGCCAGCAGCCCATCAAGTCTAGCGGGAGGTGTAAATGAGCAGTTCTTC. Protein product: CASSPSSLAGGVNEQFF.

The rearrangement joins TRBV19 to TRBJ2-6; TRBD1 matches at 7 bases. In germline, CDR1 is LNHDA, CDR2 SQIVND (reference sequence). V was pared by 6 bases and J by 0 bases, with 5 bases of the junction left unmatched. The CDR3 runs to 16 residues. The CDR3 nucleotides are TGTGCCAGTAGAGGGGGCGCCTCCTCTGGGGCCAACGTCCTGACTTTC. This gives the protein CASRGGASSGANVLTF.

The V gene is TRBV18, the J gene TRBJ1-2; 7 positions match TRBD1. From germline, CDR1 is KGHSH and CDR2 LQKENI. After removal of 3 bases from V and 8 bases from J, the junction contained 6 bases not matched to a gene. This CDR3 spans 13 amino acids. The CDR3 DNA is TGTGCCAGCTCACCCCAGGGGGGTCACGGCTACACCTTC. The encoded protein is CASSPQGGHGYTF.

J is TRBJ2-1 and V is TRBV2; D is possibly TRBD2 (5 bases). Trimming removed 8 bases at V and 3 bases at J, with 20 bases between. The V gene's germline CDR1 is SNHLY and CDR2 FYNNEI. CDR3 length: 16 residues. The CDR3 region is CASPPLGSVYYNEQFF. Written as DNA, the CDR3 is TGTGCCAGCCCACCACTGGGTAGCGTGTACTACAATGAGCAGTTCTTC.

The V gene is TRBV5-4, the J gene TRBJ1-6; D call uncertain. The CDR3 extends over 14 amino acids. CDR1 and CDR2 from the germline V gene are SGHNT and YYREEE (reference sequence). V was trimmed by 1 base and J by 6 bases, leaving 8 bases between them. The CDR3 sequence: CASSLLQTNSPLHF. The CDR3 coding sequence is TGTGCCAGCAGCTTGTTACAGACTAATTCACCCCTCCACTTT.

The V call is TRBV6-2 or TRBV6-3, the J call TRBJ2-5; 10 bases line up with TRBD2. The CDR3 contains 17 residues. Germline V lookup: CDR1 MNHEY, CDR2 SVGEGT. The trim removed 2 bases at V and 5 bases at J, leaving 11 bases unmatched. CDR3: CASSYGRSGRAGETQYF. CDR3 coding DNA: TGTGCCAGCAGTTACGGCAGAAGCGGGAGGGCCGGGGAGACCCAGTACTTC.

The chain has TRBV4-2 and TRBJ1-5, with D perhaps matching TRBD1 (6 bases). The CDR3 is made up of 16 amino acids. Germline V gene sequence: CDR1 LGHNA, CDR2 YNFKEQ. V was clipped by 0 bases and J by 5 bases, with 14 bases between them. The DNA for the CDR3 is TGTGCCAGCAGCCAAGAGGGCGACAGGCAGGATCAGCCCCAGCATTTT. It codes for CASSQEGDRQDQPQHF.

V usage is TRBV6-4 and J usage is TRBJ2-5, with 10 nucleotides matching TRBD2. This CDR3 has 15 amino acids. V lost 5 bases and J lost 1; bases outside the gene matches: 4. Germline V gene data show CDR1 as MRHNA and CDR2 as SNTAGT. The CDR3 spells CASSNSGGSQETQYF. CDR3 sequence (DNA): TGTGCCAGCAGTAATAGCGGGGGGTCCCAAGAGACCCAGTACTTC.

The chain carries TRBV9 and TRBJ2-5; 10 positions match TRBD2. Germline CDR1 SGDLS, CDR2 YYNGEE. CDR3 length: 16 residues. The trim removed 0 bases at V and 5 bases at J, leaving 7 bases unmatched. This CDR3 is CASSVVASGSRETQYF. The CDR3, as DNA: TGTGCCAGCAGCGTAGTCGCTAGCGGGAGCAGGGAGACCCAGTACTTC.

This clone was seen once. The chain uses TRBV4-1 and TRBJ2-5; no clear D gene. The CDR3 runs 15 residues. Trimming removed 4 bases at V and 1 base at J, with 13 bases between. Germline lookup yields CDR1 MGHRA and CDR2 YSYEKL. The CDR3 spells CASSPIGGVQETQYF. CDR3 in DNA: TGCGCCAGCAGCCCCATCGGCGGAGTCCAAGAGACCCAGTACTTC.